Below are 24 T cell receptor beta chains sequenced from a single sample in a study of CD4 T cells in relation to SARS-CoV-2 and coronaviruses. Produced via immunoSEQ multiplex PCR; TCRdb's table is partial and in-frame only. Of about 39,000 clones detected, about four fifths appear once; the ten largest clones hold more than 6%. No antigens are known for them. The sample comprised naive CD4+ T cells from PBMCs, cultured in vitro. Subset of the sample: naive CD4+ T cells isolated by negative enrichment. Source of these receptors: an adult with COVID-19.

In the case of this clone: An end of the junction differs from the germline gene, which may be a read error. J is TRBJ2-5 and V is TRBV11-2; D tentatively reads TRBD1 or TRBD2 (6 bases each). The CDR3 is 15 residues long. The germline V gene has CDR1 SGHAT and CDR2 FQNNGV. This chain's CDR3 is CASNLGGRRGETQYF. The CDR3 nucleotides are TGTGCCAGCAACTTAGGGGGGCGCCGGGGGGAGACCCAGTACTTC.

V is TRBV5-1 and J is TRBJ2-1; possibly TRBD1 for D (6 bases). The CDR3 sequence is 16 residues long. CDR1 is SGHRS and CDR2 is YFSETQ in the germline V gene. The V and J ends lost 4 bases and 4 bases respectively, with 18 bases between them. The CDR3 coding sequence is TGCGCCAGCAGCGCCCCCGCTGGGGGCGCATACAATGAGCAGTTCTTC. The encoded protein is CASSAPAGGAYNEQFF.

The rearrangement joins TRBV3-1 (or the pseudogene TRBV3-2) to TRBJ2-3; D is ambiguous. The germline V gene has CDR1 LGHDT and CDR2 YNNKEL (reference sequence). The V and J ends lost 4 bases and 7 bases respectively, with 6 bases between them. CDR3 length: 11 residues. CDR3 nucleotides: TGTGCCAGCAGCCGCGGTAATACGCAGTATTTT. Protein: CASSRGNTQYF.

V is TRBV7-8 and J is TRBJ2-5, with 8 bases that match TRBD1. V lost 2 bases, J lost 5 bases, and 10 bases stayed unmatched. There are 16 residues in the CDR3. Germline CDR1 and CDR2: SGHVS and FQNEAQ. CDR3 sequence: CASSLLIAGGGETQYF. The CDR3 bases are TGTGCCAGCAGCTTACTGATCGCAGGGGGCGGTGAGACCCAGTACTTC.

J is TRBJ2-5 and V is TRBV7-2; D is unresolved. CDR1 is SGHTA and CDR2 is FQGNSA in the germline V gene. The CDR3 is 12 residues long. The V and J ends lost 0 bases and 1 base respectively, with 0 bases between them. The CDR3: CASSLAQETQYF. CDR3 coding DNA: TGTGCCAGCAGCTTAGCCCAAGAGACCCAGTACTTC.

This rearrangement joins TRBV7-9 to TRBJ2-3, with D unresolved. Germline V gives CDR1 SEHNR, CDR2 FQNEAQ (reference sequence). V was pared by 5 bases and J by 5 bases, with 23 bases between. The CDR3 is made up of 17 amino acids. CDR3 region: CASSPESATVLGDTQYF. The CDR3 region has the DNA TGTGCCAGCAGCCCCGAGAGCGCCACCGTCTTGGGAGATACGCAGTATTTT.

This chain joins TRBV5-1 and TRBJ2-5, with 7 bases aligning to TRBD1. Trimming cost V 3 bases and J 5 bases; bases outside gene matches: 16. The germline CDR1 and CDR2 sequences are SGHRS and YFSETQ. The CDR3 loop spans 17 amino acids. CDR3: CASSSTGTEDLGETQYF. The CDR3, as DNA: TGCGCCAGCAGCTCGACCGGGACAGAAGATCTCGGGGAGACCCAGTACTTC.

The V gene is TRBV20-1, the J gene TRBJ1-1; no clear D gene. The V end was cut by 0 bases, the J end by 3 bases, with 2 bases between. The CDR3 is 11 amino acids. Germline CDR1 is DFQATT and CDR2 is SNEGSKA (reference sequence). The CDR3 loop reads CSARDDTEAFF. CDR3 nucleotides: TGCAGTGCTAGAGATGACACTGAAGCTTTCTTT.

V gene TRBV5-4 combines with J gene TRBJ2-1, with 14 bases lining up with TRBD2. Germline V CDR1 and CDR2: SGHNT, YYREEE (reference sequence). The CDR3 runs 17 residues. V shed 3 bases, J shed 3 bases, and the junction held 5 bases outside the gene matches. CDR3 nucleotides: TGTGCCAGCAGCTCCGGGACTAGCGGGGGCAACTACAATGAGCAGTTCTTC. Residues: CASSSGTSGGNYNEQFF.

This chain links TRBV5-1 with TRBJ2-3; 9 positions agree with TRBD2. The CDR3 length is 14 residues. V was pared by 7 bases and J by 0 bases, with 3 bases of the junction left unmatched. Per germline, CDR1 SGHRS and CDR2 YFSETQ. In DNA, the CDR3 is TGCGCCAGCTCTAGCGGGACAAGCACAGATACGCAGTATTTT. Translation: CASSSGTSTDTQYF.

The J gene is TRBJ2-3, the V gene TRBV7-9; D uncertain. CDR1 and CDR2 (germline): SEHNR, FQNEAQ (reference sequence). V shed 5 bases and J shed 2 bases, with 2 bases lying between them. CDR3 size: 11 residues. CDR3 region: CASSDTDTQYF. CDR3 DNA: TGTGCCAGCAGCGACACAGATACGCAGTATTTT.

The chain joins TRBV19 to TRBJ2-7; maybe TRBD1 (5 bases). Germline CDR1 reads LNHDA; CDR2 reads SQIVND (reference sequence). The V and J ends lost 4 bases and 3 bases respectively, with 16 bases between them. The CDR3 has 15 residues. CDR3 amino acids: CASSRTAGQDYEQYF. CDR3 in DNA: TGTGCCAGTAGTAGAACCGCCGGACAAGACTACGAGCAGTACTTC.

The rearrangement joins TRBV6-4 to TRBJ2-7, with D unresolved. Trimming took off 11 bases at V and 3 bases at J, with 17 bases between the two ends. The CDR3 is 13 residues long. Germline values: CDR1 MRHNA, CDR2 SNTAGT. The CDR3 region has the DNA TGTGCCTCTGGTCCAGCTGTATACTACGAGCAGTACTTC. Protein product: CASGPAVYYEQYF.

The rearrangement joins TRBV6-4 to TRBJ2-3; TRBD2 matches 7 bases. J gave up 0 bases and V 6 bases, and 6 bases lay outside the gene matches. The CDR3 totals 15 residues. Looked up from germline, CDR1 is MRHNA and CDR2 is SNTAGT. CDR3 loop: CASSTDSGSTDTQYF. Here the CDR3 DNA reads TGTGCCAGCAGCACTGATAGCGGGAGCACAGATACGCAGTATTTT.

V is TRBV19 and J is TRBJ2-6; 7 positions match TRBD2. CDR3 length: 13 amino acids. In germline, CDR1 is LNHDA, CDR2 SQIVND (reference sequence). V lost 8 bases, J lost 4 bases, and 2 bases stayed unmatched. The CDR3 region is CASGRAGANVLTF. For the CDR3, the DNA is TGTGCCAGTGGGAGGGCCGGGGCCAACGTCCTGACTTTC.

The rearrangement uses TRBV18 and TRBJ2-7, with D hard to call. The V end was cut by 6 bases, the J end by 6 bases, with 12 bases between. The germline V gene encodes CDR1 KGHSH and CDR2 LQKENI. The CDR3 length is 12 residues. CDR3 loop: CASSINSVEQYF. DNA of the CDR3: TGTGCCAGCTCCATAAACAGCGTCGAGCAGTACTTC.

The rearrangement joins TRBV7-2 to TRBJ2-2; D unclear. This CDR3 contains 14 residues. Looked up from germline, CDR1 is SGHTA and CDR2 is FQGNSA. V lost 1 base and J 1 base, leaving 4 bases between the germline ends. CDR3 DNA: TGTGCCAGCAGCTTAGTGGTGAACACCGGGGAGCTGTTTTTT. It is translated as CASSLVVNTGELFF.

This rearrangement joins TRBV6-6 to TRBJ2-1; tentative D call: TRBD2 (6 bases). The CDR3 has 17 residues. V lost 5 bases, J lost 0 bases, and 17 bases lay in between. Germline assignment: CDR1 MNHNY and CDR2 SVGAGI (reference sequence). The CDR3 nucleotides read TGTGCCAGCAGTCGATATAGCGGCCTGAGCTCCTACAATGAGCAGTTCTTC. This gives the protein CASSRYSGLSSYNEQFF.

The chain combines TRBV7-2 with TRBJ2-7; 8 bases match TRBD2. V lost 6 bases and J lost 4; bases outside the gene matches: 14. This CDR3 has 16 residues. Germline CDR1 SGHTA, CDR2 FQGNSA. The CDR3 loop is CASSKEVGRAGYEQYF. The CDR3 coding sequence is TGTGCCAGCAGTAAAGAGGTCGGGAGGGCCGGTTACGAGCAGTACTTC.

CDR3 amino acids: CASRMTGLAAGVGYNEQFF. The CDR3 DNA reads TGTGCCAGCAGGATGACGGGACTAGCGGCCGGGGTGGGGTACAATGAGCAGTTCTTC. This rearrangement joins TRBV2 to TRBJ2-1; 11 nucleotides match TRBD2. The CDR3 is made up of 19 amino acids. V dropped 6 bases and J dropped 4; count of bases not matched to a gene: 17. Germline loops: CDR1 SNHLY, CDR2 FYNNEI.

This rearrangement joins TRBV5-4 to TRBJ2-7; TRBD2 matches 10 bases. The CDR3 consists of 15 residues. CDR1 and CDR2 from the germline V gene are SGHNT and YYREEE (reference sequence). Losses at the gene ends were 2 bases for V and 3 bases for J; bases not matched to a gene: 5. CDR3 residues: CASSLSGRAGYEQYF. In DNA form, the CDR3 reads TGTGCCAGCAGCTTAAGCGGGAGGGCCGGCTACGAGCAGTACTTC.

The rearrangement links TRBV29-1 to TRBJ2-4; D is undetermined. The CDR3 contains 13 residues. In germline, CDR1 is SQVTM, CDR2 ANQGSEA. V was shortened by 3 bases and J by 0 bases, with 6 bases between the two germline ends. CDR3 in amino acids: CSVEITAKNIQYF. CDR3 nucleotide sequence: TGCAGCGTTGAGATAACAGCCAAAAACATTCAGTACTTC.

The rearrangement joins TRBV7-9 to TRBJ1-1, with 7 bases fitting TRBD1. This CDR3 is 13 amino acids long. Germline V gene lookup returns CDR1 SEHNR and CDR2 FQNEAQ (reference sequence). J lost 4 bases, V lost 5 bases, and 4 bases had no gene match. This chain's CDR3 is CASSAGTVTEAFF. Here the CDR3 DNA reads TGTGCCAGCAGCGCAGGGACAGTCACTGAAGCTTTCTTT.

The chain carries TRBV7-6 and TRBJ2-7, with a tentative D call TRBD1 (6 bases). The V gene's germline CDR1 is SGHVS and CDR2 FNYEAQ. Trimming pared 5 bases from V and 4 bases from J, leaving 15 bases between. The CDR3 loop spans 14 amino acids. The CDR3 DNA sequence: TGTGCCAGCAGCCAAAACGGACAGATTTACGAGCAGTACTTC. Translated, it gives CASSQNGQIYEQYF.